The 28 T cell receptor beta chains listed next were all sequenced from one sample in a study of T-cell memory formation after mild COVID-19 listed by TCRdb under 2021. The library was prepared using 5' RACE. The data were produced on an Illumina NovaSeq 6000. TCRdb reworked the public reads: Q25 trimming with fastp, MiXCR clone assembly, productive beta chains retained. Entries that share a CDR3 protein sequence are merged under the most common genes and DNA. This sample is represented by under 700,000 distinct CDR3 sequences; roughly 20% of them were singletons. Roughly an eighth of the sample rests with the top ten. Sequenced material: PBMCs or a T cell subset sorted from them (not recorded which). The receptors derive from an adult woman who had mild COVID-19 (a few samples of this study predate the infection). The sample titles of this study are shuffled in the database, so cell type and time point are left out; the donor was told from shared clones.

This chain uses TRBV12-3 or TRBV12-4 with TRBJ2-5, with 8 bases lining up with TRBD2. The V segment lost 10 bases and the J segment 5 bases; nucleotides outside the gene matches: 6. The length of the CDR3 is 12 residues. CDR3 protein: CATGTSGETQYF. CDR3 DNA: TGTGCCACCGGGACTAGTGGGGAGACCCAGTACTTC.

The chain recombines TRBV7-9 with TRBJ2-1; D remains ambiguous. This CDR3 is 12 amino acids long. The ends were cut back, 5 bases at V and 8 bases at J, with 10 bases in the middle. Per the germline V gene, CDR1 is SEHNR and CDR2 is FQNEAQ (reference sequence). The CDR3 is CASSGLGYEQFF. CDR3 bases: TGTGCCAGCAGCGGCCTAGGGTATGAGCAGTTCTTC.

The V gene is TRBV24-1, the J gene TRBJ1-2, with 9 positions matching TRBD1. V gave up 5 bases and J gave up 4 bases; unmatched junction bases: 4. CDR1 is KGHDR and CDR2 is SFDVKD in the germline V gene. CDR3 size: 14 residues. CDR3 sequence: CATSGTTGGYGYTF. The CDR3 DNA sequence: TGTGCCACCAGTGGCACGACAGGGGGCTATGGCTACACCTTC.

This clonotype has more than one count but fewer than ten. The genes are TRBV15 and TRBJ2-1; D remains ambiguous. From germline, CDR1 is LNHNV and CDR2 YYDKDF (reference sequence). The CDR3 consists of 19 residues. V lost 1 base and J 7 bases, leaving 26 bases between the germline ends. The CDR3 sequence is CATSRVVPLVTGEKNEQFF. The CDR3, as DNA: TGTGCCACCAGCAGAGTCGTCCCGCTCGTGACGGGTGAAAAGAATGAGCAGTTCTTC. The full variable domain, completed using reference TRBV15 and TRBJ2-1, is DAMVIQNPRYQVTQFGKPVTLSCSQTLNHNVMYWYQQKSSQAPKLLFHYYDKDFNNEADTPDNFQSRRPNTSFCFLDIRSPGLGDTAMYLCATSRVVPLVTGEKNEQFFGPGTRLTVL.

The chain couples TRBV4-2 to TRBJ1-2; tentatively, D is TRBD1 (6 bases). The length of the CDR3 is 15 residues. V was shortened by 0 bases and J by 2 bases, with 10 bases between the two germline ends. From germline, CDR1 is LGHNA and CDR2 YNFKEQ. As DNA, the CDR3 is TGTGCCAGCAGCCAAGAAGGCCAGGGGAACTATGGCTACACCTTC. Translated, it gives CASSQEGQGNYGYTF.

This clonotype appeared a few times. This chain uses TRBV7-9 with TRBJ2-1, with 8 bases fitting TRBD2. V lost 1 base, J lost 9 bases, and 8 bases stayed unmatched. Looked up from germline, CDR1 is SEHNR and CDR2 is FQNEAQ (reference sequence). The CDR3 is 15 amino acids. The CDR3 DNA follows: TGTGCCAGCAGCTTAGTAGCGGGACGACTCCGTGAGCAGTTCTTC. Its protein is CASSLVAGRLREQFF.

The chain is built from TRBV7-2 and TRBJ2-7; 11 bases fit TRBD2. The CDR3 runs to 16 residues. V lost 5 bases to trimming and J lost 1 base; unmatched junction nucleotides: 7. Germline-derived CDR1 and CDR2 are SGHTA and FQGNSA. The CDR3 is CASSAAIAGGSYEQYF. CDR3 in DNA: TGTGCCAGCAGCGCCGCGATAGCGGGAGGGTCCTACGAGCAGTACTTC.

The J gene is TRBJ1-1, the V gene TRBV9; tentatively, D is TRBD1 (5 bases). The V and J ends lost 1 base and 4 bases respectively, with 14 bases between them. CDR1 is SGDLS and CDR2 is YYNGEE in the germline V gene. This CDR3 contains 15 residues. The CDR3: CASSVRGEDRTEAFF. The CDR3 DNA reads as TGTGCCAGCAGCGTACGAGGGGAAGACCGCACTGAAGCTTTCTTT.

This clonotype turned up a few times. The J gene is TRBJ1-6, the V gene TRBV30, with 8 bases identical to TRBD1. The germline V gene has CDR1 GTSNPN and CDR2 SVGIG (reference sequence). Germline trimming cut 4 bases from V and 9 bases from J; bases unmatched to any gene: 11. There are 15 residues in the CDR3. The CDR3 coding sequence is TGTGCCTGGATCCATACCGGAACAGGGGGTTCACCCCTCCACTTT. This gives the protein CAWIHTGTGGSPLHF. Full variable domain (missing parts from reference TRBV30 and TRBJ1-6): SQTIHQWPATLVQPVGSPLSLECTVEGTSNPNLYWYRQAAGRGLQLLFYSVGIGQISSEVPQNLSASRPQDRQFILSSKKLLLSDSGFYLCAWIHTGTGGSPLHFGNGTRLTVT.

The CDR3 protein is CASSEPDRFSYEQYF. DNA for the CDR3: TGTGCCAGCAGTGAACCTGACAGGTTCTCCTACGAGCAGTACTTC. The chain carries TRBV6-1 and TRBJ2-7; perhaps TRBD1 as D (6 bases). CDR1 is MNHNS and CDR2 is SASEGT in the germline V gene. V gave up 2 bases and J gave up 0 bases, with 11 bases separating them. The CDR3 is made up of 15 amino acids.

In this sample, this clonotype turned up a few times. The chain joins TRBV29-1 to TRBJ1-1; D not certain. CDR3 length: 12 amino acids. V was cut by 4 bases and J by 5 bases, with 11 bases left in between. Per the germline V gene, CDR1 is SQVTM and CDR2 is ANQGSEA. The CDR3 region has the DNA TGCAGCGTTGGTGAGAGAGGAACTGAAGCTTTCTTT. It encodes CSVGERGTEAFF.

This clonotype has more than one count but fewer than ten. The V and J genes are TRBV7-2 and TRBJ2-1; D perhaps matches TRBD2 (6 bases). This CDR3 comprises 14 residues. The V gene lost 2 bases and the J gene lost 8 bases, with 13 bases spanning the gap. Germline CDR1 reads SGHTA; CDR2 reads FQGNSA. The CDR3 sequence: CASSLFKGRHEQFF. Written as DNA, the CDR3 is TGTGCCAGCAGCTTATTCAAGGGGAGGCATGAGCAGTTCTTC.

The genes are TRBV7-9 and TRBJ1-4; D may be TRBD1 (5 bases). The CDR3 totals 15 residues. Per the germline V gene, CDR1 is SEHNR and CDR2 is FQNEAQ (reference sequence). Trimming removed 6 bases from V and 6 bases from J, with 17 bases in between. The CDR3 region is CASSRNRRQDEKLFF. The CDR3, as DNA: TGTGCCAGCAGTCGTAACAGGCGGCAGGATGAAAAACTGTTTTTT.

This clonotype was seen only a few times. The chain carries TRBV19 and TRBJ2-1, with D perhaps matching TRBD1 (6 bases). CDR1 is LNHDA and CDR2 is SQIVND in the germline V gene (reference sequence). The CDR3 length is 14 residues. V was shortened by 10 bases and J by 4 bases, with 17 bases between the two germline ends. CDR3 in DNA: TGTGCCACCCGGGTGGGACATAGTTACAATGAGCAGTTCTTC. Encoded protein: CATRVGHSYNEQFF.

This chain joins TRBV6-5 and TRBJ1-1; TRBD1 aligns across 7 bases. The junction had 21 bases not matched to a gene; V was cut back by 4 bases and J by 1 base. The CDR3 is 20 residues long. The germline V gene has CDR1 MNHEY and CDR2 SVGAGI. For the CDR3, the DNA is TGTGCCAGCAGTTCGGGCTGGGGGGACACAGGGGCGCACGGGAACACTGAAGCTTTCTTT. This translates into CASSSGWGDTGAHGNTEAFF.

This clonotype came up a few times. The chain uses TRBV4-2 and TRBJ2-5, with D perhaps TRBD1 or TRBD2 (5 bases each). This CDR3 has 16 residues. V was shortened by 0 bases and J by 3 bases, with 14 bases between the two germline ends. Germline CDR1 is LGHNA and CDR2 is YNFKEQ. CDR3 sequence reads: CASSQDIGQGEETQYF. The CDR3 DNA follows: TGTGCCAGCAGCCAAGATATCGGTCAGGGAGAAGAGACCCAGTACTTC.

This chain uses TRBV12-3 or TRBV12-4 with TRBJ2-1; D is unclear. The CDR3 loop spans 13 amino acids. V lost 5 bases and J 4 bases, leaving 9 bases between the germline ends. CDR3: CASSRSFYNEQFF. DNA of the CDR3: TGTGCCAGCAGTAGGTCCTTTTACAATGAGCAGTTCTTC.

The chain joins TRBV19 to TRBJ2-4; TRBD2 agrees at 8 bases. Germline V lookup: CDR1 LNHDA, CDR2 SQIVND (reference sequence). The CDR3 spans 18 residues. Losses at the gene ends were 5 bases for V and 2 bases for J; bases not matched to a gene: 14. CDR3 nucleotides: TGTGCCAGTAGTTCACCACCGGGACTAGGTACCTCCAAAAACATTCAGTACTTC. Residues: CASSSPPGLGTSKNIQYF. The full variable domain, rest sourced from reference TRBV19 and TRBJ2-4, is DGGITQSPKYLFRKEGQNVTLSCEQNLNHDAMYWYRQDPGQGLRLIYYSQIVNDFQKGDIAEGYSVSREKKESFPLTVTSAQKNPTAFYLCASSSPPGLGTSKNIQYFGAGTRLSVL.

CDR3 residues: CASSPGGVGPQHF. The CDR3 DNA is TGTGCCAGCAGCCCGGGGGGAGTTGGGCCCCAGCATTTT. This chain joins TRBV3-1 and TRBJ1-5, with a possible D match to TRBD1 (5 bases). From germline, CDR1 is LGHDT and CDR2 YNNKEL (reference sequence). The CDR3 length is 13 residues. With 4 bases removed from V and 9 bases from J, the gap between germline ends came to 13 bases.

The chain has TRBV7-9 and TRBJ2-1, with 8 bases fitting TRBD2. There are 14 residues in the CDR3. With V trimmed by 5 bases and J by 7 bases, 7 bases remained unmatched. Germline assignment: CDR1 SEHNR and CDR2 FQNEAQ (reference sequence). The CDR3 is CASSEREWWNEQFF. The DNA for the CDR3 is TGTGCCAGCAGCGAGCGGGAGTGGTGGAATGAGCAGTTCTTC.

The V gene is TRBV5-1, the J gene TRBJ2-3; D is unresolved. Germline lookup yields CDR1 SGHRS and CDR2 YFSETQ. V lost 1 base and J lost 2, with 17 bases in between. The length of the CDR3 is 17 residues. CDR3 residues: CASSLLVFGFNTDTQYF. The CDR3 nucleotides are TGCGCCAGCAGCTTGCTTGTATTTGGGTTCAACACAGATACGCAGTATTTT.

This chain connects TRBV5-5 to TRBJ1-2; a weak D match, TRBD1 (5 bases). The CDR3 contains 14 residues. The V gene's germline CDR1 is SGHKS and CDR2 YYEKEE (reference sequence). Trimming left V 0 bases short and J 14 bases short, with 20 bases between. The CDR3 DNA sequence: TGTGCCAGCAGCTTGGAGGGTTCAGGGTCCCCGGGGACCTTC. Translated: CASSLEGSGSPGTF.

V and J are TRBV12-3 or TRBV12-4 and TRBJ1-5; no definite D call. Trimming stripped 6 bases from V and 0 bases from J, with 9 bases between. CDR3 size: 14 residues. CDR3 DNA: TGTGCCAGCAGAGCCGGGGTTAGCAATCAGCCCCAGCATTTT. Residues: CASRAGVSNQPQHF.

This clonotype was seen more than once but under ten times. V and J are TRBV5-1 and TRBJ2-1; D unclear. Trimming shortened V by 2 bases and J by 8 bases, and 11 bases separated the two germline ends. This CDR3 has 13 residues. Germline-derived CDR1 and CDR2 are SGHRS and YFSETQ. As DNA, the CDR3 is TGCGCCAGCAGCTTAGTTTTAGCCGATGAGCAGTTCTTC. Its protein product is CASSLVLADEQFF.

The count of this clonotype is one. This chain joins TRBV7-9 and TRBJ1-1; 8 bases align to TRBD1. After removal of 1 base from V and 0 bases from J, the junction contained 7 bases not matched to a gene. Germline lookup yields CDR1 SEHNR and CDR2 FQNEAQ (reference sequence). This CDR3 is built from 17 residues. This CDR3 reads CASSLGTGPGMNTEAFF. In DNA, the CDR3 is TGTGCCAGCAGCTTAGGGACAGGGCCAGGCATGAACACTGAAGCTTTCTTT.

Only a few counts were recorded for this clonotype. The chain is built from TRBV20-1 and TRBJ1-2; TRBD1 agrees at 11 bases. Germline values: CDR1 DFQATT, CDR2 SNEGSKA (reference sequence). There are 15 residues in the CDR3. V lost 5 bases and J lost 7; bases outside the gene matches: 12. The CDR3 loop reads CSAPGQGAAIGGYTF. The CDR3 region has the DNA TGCAGTGCTCCCGGACAGGGGGCCGCGATTGGTGGCTACACCTTC.

The chain carries TRBV7-9 and TRBJ2-3; 7 bases match TRBD2. This CDR3 region has 19 residues. In germline, CDR1 is SEHNR, CDR2 FQNEAQ (reference sequence). The junction had 18 bases not matched to a gene; V was cut back by 4 bases and J by 2 bases. CDR3 residues: CASSSSRTRAAGYTDTQYF. DNA for the CDR3: TGTGCCAGCAGCTCTAGCAGAACCCGTGCAGCGGGGTACACAGATACGCAGTATTTT.

The chain couples TRBV5-1 to TRBJ2-1; weak D call: TRBD2 (7 bases). The V gene lost 5 bases and the J gene lost 7 bases, with 19 bases spanning the gap. This CDR3 comprises 15 residues. Germline loops: CDR1 SGHRS, CDR2 YFSETQ. The CDR3 loop reads CASRADGGPSNEQFF. The CDR3, as DNA: TGCGCCAGCAGGGCGGACGGGGGGCCCTCGAATGAGCAGTTCTTC.